A selection of T cell receptor beta chains follows, all from one sample in a study of blood T cell repertoires in COVID-19. Here immunoSEQ multiplex PCR was the method, and the copy in TCRdb shows in-frame clones only, minus some. The data show some 200,000 clones, roughly 90% seen once. Sequencing was done on a sample of PBMCs or T cells enriched from blood (not recorded which). These receptors all come from a woman aged 18-29 years who had recovered from COVID-19. Each CDR3 is given with its conserved first and last residue. Fields, in order: CDR3 length, J gene, clone size, D gene, V gene, CDR3 DNA, CDR3 protein. D genes are given only for firm matches. A clone size is listed for some rows: how often the clone was seen (once, few, many), or a class if it is expanded.

13,TRBJ1-5,NA,NA,TRBV18,TGTGCCAGCTCGCCAGACAGAAATCAGCCCCAGCATTTT,CASSPDRNQPQHF
13,TRBJ1-4,NA,NA,TRBV18,TGTGCCAGCGAGGGCTCGGAGGGCGAAAAACTGTTTTTT,CASEGSEGEKLFF
15,TRBJ2-7,NA,TRBD1,TRBV2,TGTGCCAGCAGGGAGGACAGGGAACTCTCCTACGAGCAGTACTTC,CASREDRELSYEQYF
11,TRBJ2-7,NA,NA,TRBV6-5,TGTGCCGCCGGGAACTCCTACGAGCAGTACTTC,CAAGNSYEQYF
16,TRBJ1-4,once,NA,TRBV28,TGTGCCAGCACCAATTTGGACTCGGTTTCTAATGAAAAACTGTTTTTT,CASTNLDSVSNEKLFF
13,TRBJ2-1,NA,TRBD1,TRBV7-9,TGTGCCAGCAGCTTTACCGGGACAGGAGAGCAGTTCTTC,CASSFTGTGEQFF
17,TRBJ2-3,NA,TRBD2,TRBV7-3,TGTGCCAGCAGCCAACTAGCGGGGGCCCCTGGCACAGATACGCAGTATTTT,CASSQLAGAPGTDTQYF
15,TRBJ2-1,once,TRBD2,TRBV30,TGTGCCTGGAGAAGGACTAGCGAGAATTACAATGAGCAGTTCTTC,CAWRRTSENYNEQFF
15,TRBJ1-2,NA,TRBD1,TRBV5-1,TGCGCCAGCAGCTTGGCCCAGGGGGCTTTTAATGGCTACACCTTC,CASSLAQGAFNGYTF
14,TRBJ1-6,NA,NA,TRBV18,TGTGCCAGCTCATCAACAGGAGACAATTCACCCCTCCACTTT,CASSSTGDNSPLHF
15,TRBJ2-7,once,NA,TRBV5-5,TGTGCCAGCAGCCTCAAAGGGGGCGGGAATTACGAGCAGTACTTC,CASSLKGGGNYEQYF
16,TRBJ2-5,NA,TRBD2,TRBV5-1,TGCGCCAGCAGCTCGGGGGAGCGGGGGGGCCCAGAGACCCAGTACTTC,CASSSGERGGPETQYF
14,TRBJ1-2,NA,NA,TRBV3-1/TRBV3-2,TGTGCCAGCAGCCAAGCCCGGGCGGGTTATGGCTACACCTTC,CASSQARAGYGYTF
16,TRBJ1-2,NA,NA,TRBV7-9,TGTGCCAGCAGCCAAACTGACACGACCTACTCCTATGGCTACACCTTC,CASSQTDTTYSYGYTF
17,TRBJ1-5,NA,NA,TRBV21-1,TGTGCCAGCAGCAAAGTGGTATACTCCTCTCGCGGTCAGCCCCAGCATTTT,CASSKVVYSSRGQPQHF
13,TRBJ2-2,NA,NA,TRBV2,TGTGCCAGAGGGGGTGAGCCCGGAGGGGAGCTGTTTTTT,CARGGEPGGELFF
14,TRBJ1-2,NA,NA,TRBV4-1,TGCGCCAGCAGCCAAGGGGGAGCGGGCTATGGCTACACCTTC,CASSQGGAGYGYTF
13,TRBJ2-3,NA,NA,TRBV20-1,TGCAGTGCTAGTTTAACCTCCGGAGATACGCAGTATTTT,CSASLTSGDTQYF
14,TRBJ2-1,NA,TRBD1,TRBV5-1,TGCGCCAGCAGCAAGGGACAGGTTTACAATGAGCAGTTCTTC,CASSKGQVYNEQFF
13,TRBJ1-2,NA,NA,TRBV6-6,TGTGCCAGCACTCAAAGGACAGAGGATGGCTACACCTTC,CASTQRTEDGYTF
15,TRBJ1-1,NA,NA,TRBV9,TGTGCCAGCAGCGTAGCTCCGGACAGCCCGGGGGAAGCTTTCTTT,CASSVAPDSPGEAFF
11,TRBJ2-1,NA,NA,TRBV30,TGTGCCTGGAGTGTACTCTATGAGCAGTTCTTC,CAWSVLYEQFF
13,TRBJ1-3,once,NA,TRBV5-6,TGTGCCAGCAGCTTGGAAGCCGGAAACACCATATATTTT,CASSLEAGNTIYF
12,TRBJ2-7,few,TRBD1,TRBV2,TGTGCCGGACGACAGGGCTCCTACGAGCAGTACTTC,CAGRQGSYEQYF
17,TRBJ1-5,NA,NA,TRBV5-8,TGTGCCAGCAGCTCCCGGGACACCACTTATAGCAATCAGCCCCAGCATTTT,CASSSRDTTYSNQPQHF
13,TRBJ1-6,NA,NA,TRBV12-3/TRBV12-4,TGTGCCAGCAGTCGGTTTAGAGATTCACCCCTCCACTTT,CASSRFRDSPLHF
15,TRBJ2-4,NA,TRBD1,TRBV13,TGTGCCAGCAGCCCCGGCATTGGACAGGGGAACATTCAGTACTTC,CASSPGIGQGNIQYF
16,TRBJ2-4,NA,TRBD1,TRBV3-1/TRBV3-2,TGTGCCAGCAGCCAAGGTCAGGGGGCTTCCAAAAACATTCAGTACTTC,CASSQGQGASKNIQYF
16,TRBJ1-5,NA,TRBD1,TRBV4-1,TGCGCCAGCAGCCACACGGGACAGGGGGCCGATCAGCCCCAGCATTTT,CASSHTGQGADQPQHF
13,TRBJ1-1,NA,NA,TRBV30,TGTGCCTGGATTGGCGTCAGGGGAACTGAAGCTTTCTTT,CAWIGVRGTEAFF
15,TRBJ2-6,NA,NA,TRBV7-3,TGTGCCAGCAGCTTAATTAGCTCTGGGGCCAACGTCCTGACTTTC,CASSLISSGANVLTF
15,TRBJ2-3,NA,TRBD1,TRBV24-1,TGTGCCACCAGCTCGACAGGGGGGGCCACAGATACGCAGTATTTT,CATSSTGGATDTQYF
12,TRBJ1-1,NA,NA,TRBV6-5,TGTGCCAGCAGTCCCGGACTGTCAGAAGCTTTCTTT,CASSPGLSEAFF
14,TRBJ1-2,NA,TRBD1,TRBV7-9,TGTGCCAGCAGCTTAGGGACAGGGGACTATGGCTACACCTTC,CASSLGTGDYGYTF
15,TRBJ1-1,NA,NA,TRBV29-1,TGCAGCGTCCAATATCGACAGCCCTTGGGCACTGAAGCTTTCTTT,CSVQYRQPLGTEAFF
12,TRBJ1-3,NA,NA,TRBV2,TGTGCCAGCAGTGAACGTGGAAACACCATATATTTT,CASSERGNTIYF
14,TRBJ2-3,NA,NA,TRBV5-1,TGCGCCAGCAGCTTGGTAGGGGGTAGGGATACGCAGTATTTT,CASSLVGGRDTQYF
11,TRBJ1-3,NA,NA,TRBV24-1,TGTGCCACCAGTTCGGGAAACACCATATATTTT,CATSSGNTIYF
13,TRBJ2-7,NA,NA,TRBV2,TGTGCCAGCCGCGGGACAGATTCCTACGAGCAGTACTTC,CASRGTDSYEQYF
15,TRBJ1-3,NA,NA,TRBV28,TGTGCCAGCAGAAATGACAGAAACTCTGGAAACACCATATATTTT,CASRNDRNSGNTIYF
15,TRBJ1-1,NA,TRBD1,TRBV3-1/TRBV3-2,TGTGCCAGCAGCCAAGCTGACAGGGTGTCTCAGCGAGCTTTCTTT,CASSQADRVSQRAFF
17,TRBJ1-4,NA,NA,TRBV4-2,TGTGCCAGCAGCCAAGATAAGGGGCGGGGTGTGGGGGAAAAACTGTTTTTT,CASSQDKGRGVGEKLFF
13,TRBJ1-6,NA,TRBD1,TRBV12-5,TGTGCTAGTGGCACGGACAGGTCTTCACCCCTCCACTTT,CASGTDRSSPLHF
15,TRBJ1-1,once,NA,TRBV28,TGTGCCAGCAGTTTTGGTTGGCGAGGGAACACTGAAGCTTTCTTT,CASSFGWRGNTEAFF
14,TRBJ2-1,NA,NA,TRBV19,TGTGCCAGTAGCCGGACTACTACACTCAATGAGCAGTTCTTC,CASSRTTTLNEQFF
16,TRBJ1-2,NA,TRBD1,TRBV4-1,TGCGCCAGCAGCCAACTACTTTTACAGGGGAACTATGGCTACACCTTC,CASSQLLLQGNYGYTF
14,TRBJ2-2,NA,TRBD1,TRBV9,TGTGCCAGCACCCGGGACAGCGACACCGGGGAGCTGTTTTTT,CASTRDSDTGELFF
12,TRBJ1-2,NA,NA,TRBV6-6,TGTGCCAGCTCGCCGGGGGGCTATGGCTACACCTTC,CASSPGGYGYTF
14,TRBJ2-3,NA,TRBD2,TRBV11-3,TGTGCCAGCGGGAAAAGCGGGGCCACAGATACGCAGTATTTT,CASGKSGATDTQYF
14,TRBJ1-2,NA,NA,TRBV6-5,TGTGCCAGCAGTCGGGGGGAGACCTCCTATGGCTACACCTTC,CASSRGETSYGYTF
14,TRBJ1-1,few,TRBD1,TRBV9,TGTGCCAGCAGCGTAATCGGGACAGGGTCAGAAGCTTTCTTT,CASSVIGTGSEAFF
14,TRBJ1-6,NA,TRBD1,TRBV27,TGTGCCAGCAGTTGGCGGACAGGGGAAACACCCCTCCACTTT,CASSWRTGETPLHF
14,TRBJ1-1,NA,NA,TRBV28,TGTGCCAGCAGTTTTGTCAATTTGAACACTGAAGCTTTCTTT,CASSFVNLNTEAFF
15,TRBJ1-2,NA,TRBD1,TRBV5-1,TGCGCCAGCAGCCAACCGGGACAGCATAACTATGGCTACACCTTC,CASSQPGQHNYGYTF
17,TRBJ1-4,NA,NA,TRBV29-1,TGCAGCGTTGTCGTAGGCCGGGAGGGCGTTAAGAGGGAGGAATTGTTTTTT,CSVVVGREGVKREELFF
16,TRBJ2-2,NA,TRBD2,TRBV5-1,TGCGCCAGCAGGGAACTAGCGGGGACGAACACCGGGGAGCTGTTTTTT,CASRELAGTNTGELFF
12,TRBJ2-7,NA,NA,TRBV30,TGTGCCTGGTCGCGGCCGACCTACGAGCAGTACTTC,CAWSRPTYEQYF
15,TRBJ1-1,NA,TRBD1,TRBV5-5,TGTGCCAGCAGAATAACAGGGGGGCAGAACACTGAAGCTTTCTTT,CASRITGGQNTEAFF
17,TRBJ2-5,NA,TRBD2,TRBV5-1,TGCGCCAGCAGCCTGGTGGCAAGCGGGGGGGCCGGGGAGACCCAGTACTTC,CASSLVASGGAGETQYF